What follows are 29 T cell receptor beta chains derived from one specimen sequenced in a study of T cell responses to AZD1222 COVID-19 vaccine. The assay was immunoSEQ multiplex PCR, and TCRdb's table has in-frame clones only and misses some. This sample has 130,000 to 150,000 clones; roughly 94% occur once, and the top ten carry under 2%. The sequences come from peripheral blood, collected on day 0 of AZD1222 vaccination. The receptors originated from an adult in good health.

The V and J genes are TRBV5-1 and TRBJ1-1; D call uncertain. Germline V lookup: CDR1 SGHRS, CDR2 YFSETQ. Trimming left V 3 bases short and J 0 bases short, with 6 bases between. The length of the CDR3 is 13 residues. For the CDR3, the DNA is TGCGCCAGCAGCTCATCAGTGAACACTGAAGCTTTCTTT. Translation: CASSSSVNTEAFF.

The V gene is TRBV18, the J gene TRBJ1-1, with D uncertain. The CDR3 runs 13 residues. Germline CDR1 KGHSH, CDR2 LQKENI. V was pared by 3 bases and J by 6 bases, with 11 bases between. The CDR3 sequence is CASSPGSGAEAFF. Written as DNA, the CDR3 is TGTGCCAGCTCACCTGGTAGCGGGGCTGAAGCTTTCTTT.

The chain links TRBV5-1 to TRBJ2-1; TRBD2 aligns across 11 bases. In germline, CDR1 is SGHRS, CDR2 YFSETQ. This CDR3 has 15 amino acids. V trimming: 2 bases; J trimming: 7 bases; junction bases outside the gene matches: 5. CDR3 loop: CASSLVTSGMNEQFF. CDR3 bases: TGCGCCAGCAGCTTAGTGACTAGCGGGATGAATGAGCAGTTCTTC.

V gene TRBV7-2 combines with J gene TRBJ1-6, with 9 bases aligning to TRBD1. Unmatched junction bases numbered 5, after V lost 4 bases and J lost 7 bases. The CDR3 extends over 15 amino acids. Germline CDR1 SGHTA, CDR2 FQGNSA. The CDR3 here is CASSYRTGVNSPLHF. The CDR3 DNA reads TGTGCCAGCAGCTACCGGACAGGGGTGAATTCACCCCTCCACTTT.

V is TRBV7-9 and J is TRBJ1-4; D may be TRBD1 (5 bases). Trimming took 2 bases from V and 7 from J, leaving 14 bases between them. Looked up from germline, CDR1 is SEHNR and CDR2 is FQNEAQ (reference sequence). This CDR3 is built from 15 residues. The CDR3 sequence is CASSLRVGGPEKLFF. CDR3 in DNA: TGTGCCAGCAGCTTAAGGGTGGGGGGACCTGAAAAACTGTTTTTT.

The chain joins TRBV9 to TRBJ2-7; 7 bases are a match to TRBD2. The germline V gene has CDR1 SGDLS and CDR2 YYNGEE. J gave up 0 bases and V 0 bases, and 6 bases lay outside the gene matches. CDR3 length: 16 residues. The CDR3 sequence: CASSVGGGGGSYEQYF. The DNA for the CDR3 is TGTGCCAGCAGCGTAGGCGGGGGTGGAGGCTCCTACGAGCAGTACTTC.

CDR3 region: CASSHDRAGAKNIQYF. In DNA, the CDR3 is TGTGCCAGCAGCCATGACAGGGCGGGGGCCAAAAACATTCAGTACTTC. This chain uses TRBV4-2 with TRBJ2-4; D may be TRBD1 (7 bases). The ends were cut back, 3 bases at V and 1 base at J, with 13 bases in the middle. The germline V gene has CDR1 LGHNA and CDR2 YNFKEQ. The CDR3 is 16 amino acids.

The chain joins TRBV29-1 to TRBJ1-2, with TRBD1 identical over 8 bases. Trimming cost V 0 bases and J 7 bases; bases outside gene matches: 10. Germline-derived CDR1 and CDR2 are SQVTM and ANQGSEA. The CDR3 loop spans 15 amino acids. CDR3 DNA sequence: TGCAGCGTTGAAGACGAACAGGGGGATTTTCGTGGCTACACCTTC. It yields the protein CSVEDEQGDFRGYTF.

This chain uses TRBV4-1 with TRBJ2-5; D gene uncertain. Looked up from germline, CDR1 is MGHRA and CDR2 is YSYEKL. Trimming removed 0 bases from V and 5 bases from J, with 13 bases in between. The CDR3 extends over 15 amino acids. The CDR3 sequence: CASSQESLAWETQYF. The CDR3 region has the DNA TGCGCCAGCAGCCAAGAAAGTTTGGCGTGGGAGACCCAGTACTTC.

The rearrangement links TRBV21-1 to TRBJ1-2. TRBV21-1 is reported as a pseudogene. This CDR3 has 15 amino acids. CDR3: CASSAPFRGSYGYTF. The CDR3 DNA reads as TGTGCCAGCAGCGCCCCATTTCGGGGTTCCTATGGCTACACCTTC.

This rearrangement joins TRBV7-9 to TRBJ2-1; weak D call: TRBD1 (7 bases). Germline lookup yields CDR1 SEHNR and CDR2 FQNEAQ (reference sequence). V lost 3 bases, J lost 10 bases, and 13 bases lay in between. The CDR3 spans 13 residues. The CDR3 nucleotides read TGTGCCAGCAGCTTCTTCGCAGGGGGGGAGCAGTTCTTC. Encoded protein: CASSFFAGGEQFF.

The CDR3 DNA reads TGTGCCAGCTCACCACGAAGTTCAGGAATACGCACCGGGGAGCTGTTTTTT. This sequence encodes CASSPRSSGIRTGELFF. The genes are TRBV18 and TRBJ2-2; D uncertain. The V gene's germline CDR1 is KGHSH and CDR2 LQKENI. The CDR3 has 17 amino acids. Deletions cut 1 base from V and 4 bases from J, with 16 bases between.

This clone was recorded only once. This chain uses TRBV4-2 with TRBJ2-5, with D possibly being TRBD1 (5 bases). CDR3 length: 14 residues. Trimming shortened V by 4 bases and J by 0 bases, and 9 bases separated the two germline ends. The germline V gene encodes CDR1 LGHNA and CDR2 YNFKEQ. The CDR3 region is CASSPNRYQETQYF. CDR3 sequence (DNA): TGTGCCAGCAGCCCCAACAGGTACCAAGAGACCCAGTACTTC.

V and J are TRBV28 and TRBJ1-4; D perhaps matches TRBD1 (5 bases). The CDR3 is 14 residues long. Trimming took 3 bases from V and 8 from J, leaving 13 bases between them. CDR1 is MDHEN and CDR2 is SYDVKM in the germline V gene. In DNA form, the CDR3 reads TGTGCCAGCAGTTTTGACCCTAGGGACGAAAAACTGTTTTTT. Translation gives CASSFDPRDEKLFF.

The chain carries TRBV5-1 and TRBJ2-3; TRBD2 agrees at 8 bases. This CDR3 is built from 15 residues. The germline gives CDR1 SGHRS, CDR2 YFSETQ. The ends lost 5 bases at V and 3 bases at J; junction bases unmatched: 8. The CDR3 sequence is CASRAPGLVTDTQYF. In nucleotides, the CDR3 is TGCGCCAGCAGGGCTCCGGGACTAGTGACAGATACGCAGTATTTT.

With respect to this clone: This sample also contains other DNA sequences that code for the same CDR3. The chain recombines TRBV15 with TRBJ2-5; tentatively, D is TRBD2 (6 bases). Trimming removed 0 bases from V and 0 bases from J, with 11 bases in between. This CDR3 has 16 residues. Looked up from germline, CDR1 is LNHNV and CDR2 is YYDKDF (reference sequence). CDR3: CATSRDFGGYQETQYF. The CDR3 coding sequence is TGTGCCACCAGCAGAGATTTTGGAGGGTACCAAGAGACCCAGTACTTC.

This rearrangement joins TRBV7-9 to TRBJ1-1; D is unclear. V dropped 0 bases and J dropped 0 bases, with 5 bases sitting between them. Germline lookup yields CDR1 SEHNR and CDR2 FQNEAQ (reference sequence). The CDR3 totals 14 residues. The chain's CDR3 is CASSLAGLNTEAFF. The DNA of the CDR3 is TGTGCCAGCAGCTTAGCGGGTTTGAACACTGAAGCTTTCTTT.

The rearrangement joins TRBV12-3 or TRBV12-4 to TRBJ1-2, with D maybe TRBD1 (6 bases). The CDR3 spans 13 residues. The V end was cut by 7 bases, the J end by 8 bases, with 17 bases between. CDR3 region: CASTPRGQKGYTF. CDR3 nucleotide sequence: TGTGCCAGCACCCCTCGGGGGCAGAAAGGCTACACCTTC.

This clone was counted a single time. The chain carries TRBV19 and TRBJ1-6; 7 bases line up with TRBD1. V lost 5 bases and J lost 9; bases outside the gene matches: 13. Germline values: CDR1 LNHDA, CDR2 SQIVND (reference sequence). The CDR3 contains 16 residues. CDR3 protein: CASSGVTGVVGSPLHF. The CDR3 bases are TGTGCCAGTAGTGGGGTAACAGGGGTCGTCGGTTCACCCCTCCACTTT.

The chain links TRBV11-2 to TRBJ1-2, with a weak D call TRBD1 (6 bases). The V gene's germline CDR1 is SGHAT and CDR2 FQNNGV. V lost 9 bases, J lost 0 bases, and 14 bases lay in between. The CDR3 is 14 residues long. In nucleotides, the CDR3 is TGTGCCAGTAACAGGGCAGACGCTAACTATGGCTACACCTTC. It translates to CASNRADANYGYTF. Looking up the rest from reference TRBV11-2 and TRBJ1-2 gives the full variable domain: EAGVAQSPRYKIIEKRQSVAFWCNPISGHATLYWYQQILGQGPKLLIQFQNNGVVDDSQLPKDRFSAERLKGVDSTLKIQPAKLEDSAVYLCASNRADANYGYTFGSGTRLTVV.

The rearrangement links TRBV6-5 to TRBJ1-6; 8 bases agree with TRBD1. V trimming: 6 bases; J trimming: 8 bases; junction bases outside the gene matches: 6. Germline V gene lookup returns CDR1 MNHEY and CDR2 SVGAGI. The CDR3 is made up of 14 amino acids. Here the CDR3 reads CASSRTGLDSPLHF. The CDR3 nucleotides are TGTGCCAGCAGCCGGACAGGGCTGGATTCACCCCTCCACTTT.

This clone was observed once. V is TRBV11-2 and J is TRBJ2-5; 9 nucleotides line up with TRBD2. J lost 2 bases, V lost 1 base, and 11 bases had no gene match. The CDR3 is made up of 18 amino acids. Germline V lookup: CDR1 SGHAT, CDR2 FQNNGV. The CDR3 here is CASSLVAGGAGLQETQYF. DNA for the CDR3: TGTGCCAGCAGCTTAGTTGCGGGGGGGGCCGGGCTACAAGAGACCCAGTACTTC.

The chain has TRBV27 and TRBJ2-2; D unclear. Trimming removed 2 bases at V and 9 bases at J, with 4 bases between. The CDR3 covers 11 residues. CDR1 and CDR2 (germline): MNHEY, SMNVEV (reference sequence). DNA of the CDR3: TGTGCCAGCAGTTTAGGACGGGAGCTGTTTTTT. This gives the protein CASSLGRELFF.

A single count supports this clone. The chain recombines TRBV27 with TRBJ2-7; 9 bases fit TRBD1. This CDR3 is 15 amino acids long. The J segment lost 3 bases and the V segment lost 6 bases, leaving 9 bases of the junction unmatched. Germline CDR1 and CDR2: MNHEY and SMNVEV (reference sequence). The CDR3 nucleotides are TGTGCCAGCAGGTCCTGGGGACAGGGTGGCTACGAGCAGTACTTC. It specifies CASRSWGQGGYEQYF.

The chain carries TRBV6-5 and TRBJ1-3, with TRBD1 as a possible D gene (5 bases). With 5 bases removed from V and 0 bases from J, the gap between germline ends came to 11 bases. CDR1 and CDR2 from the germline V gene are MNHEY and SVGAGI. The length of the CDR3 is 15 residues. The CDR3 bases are TGTGCCAGCAGTCTCGGGGCCTACTCTGGAAACACCATATATTTT. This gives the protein CASSLGAYSGNTIYF.

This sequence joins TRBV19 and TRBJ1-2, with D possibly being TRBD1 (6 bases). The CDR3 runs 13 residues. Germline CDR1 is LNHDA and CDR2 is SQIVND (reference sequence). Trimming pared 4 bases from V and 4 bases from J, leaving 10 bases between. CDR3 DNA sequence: TGTGCCAGTAGTAGTGCACAGGGCTATGGCTACACCTTC. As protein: CASSSAQGYGYTF.

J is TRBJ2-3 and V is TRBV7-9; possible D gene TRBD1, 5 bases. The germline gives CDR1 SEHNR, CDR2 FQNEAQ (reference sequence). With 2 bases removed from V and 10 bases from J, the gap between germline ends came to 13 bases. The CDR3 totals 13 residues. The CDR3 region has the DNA TGTGCCAGCAGCTTACTAGACCAGGGCCCGCAGTATTTT. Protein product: CASSLLDQGPQYF.

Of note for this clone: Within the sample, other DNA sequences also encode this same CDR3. In nucleotides, the CDR3 is TGTGCCAGCTCACCGCGGGGGGACACTGAAGCTTTCTTT. Protein product: CASSPRGDTEAFF. This sequence joins TRBV18 and TRBJ1-1; a possible D gene is TRBD1 (5 bases). Trimming stripped 3 bases from V and 3 bases from J, with 8 bases between. Germline CDR1 reads KGHSH; CDR2 reads LQKENI. The CDR3 totals 13 residues.

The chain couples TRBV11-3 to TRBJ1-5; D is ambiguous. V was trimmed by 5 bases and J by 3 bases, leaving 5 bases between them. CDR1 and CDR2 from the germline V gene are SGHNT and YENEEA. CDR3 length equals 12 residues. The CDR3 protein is CASSPYNQPQHF. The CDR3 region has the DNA TGTGCCAGCAGCCCCTACAATCAGCCCCAGCATTTT.